This T cell receptor (beta chain) was retrieved from a study of shared clonotypes between healthy human individuals. The CDR3 is 17 amino acids. The V gene lost 3 bases and the J gene lost 0 bases, with 18 bases spanning the gap. The germline CDR1 and CDR2 sequences are SGHAT and FQNNGV. Every subset had its genomic DNA shared out evenly among several immunoSEQ plates. As processed by the authors: Owing to the provision of junction-only sequences devoid of quality scores by immunoSEQ, filtering differed. Measured with immunoSEQ multiplex PCR; TCRdb has only the in-frame clones, and not every one. V, J and clone size are taken as reported in that table, and D and trimming were inferred from the DNA itself. The sample carries 2 million to 2.5 million clones, around 95% recorded once.

Sequenced sample: naive CD4+ T cells sorted from blood. This sample's subset: CD45RA+ positively selected. The V gene is TRBV11-2, the J gene TRBJ2-7; D gene uncertain. The origin of this receptor is a man between 18 and 29 years old in good health. As DNA, the CDR3 is TGTGCCAGCAGCTTTTCCCCCAGCCATCAGAGCTCCTACGAGCAGTACTTC. It encodes CASSFSPSHQSSYEQYF. Looking up the rest from reference TRBV11-2 and TRBJ2-7 gives the full variable domain: EAGVAQSPRYKIIEKRQSVAFWCNPISGHATLYWYQQILGQGPKLLIQFQNNGVVDDSQLPKDRFSAERLKGVDSTLKIQPAKLEDSAVYLCASSFSPSHQSSYEQYFGPGTRLTVT.